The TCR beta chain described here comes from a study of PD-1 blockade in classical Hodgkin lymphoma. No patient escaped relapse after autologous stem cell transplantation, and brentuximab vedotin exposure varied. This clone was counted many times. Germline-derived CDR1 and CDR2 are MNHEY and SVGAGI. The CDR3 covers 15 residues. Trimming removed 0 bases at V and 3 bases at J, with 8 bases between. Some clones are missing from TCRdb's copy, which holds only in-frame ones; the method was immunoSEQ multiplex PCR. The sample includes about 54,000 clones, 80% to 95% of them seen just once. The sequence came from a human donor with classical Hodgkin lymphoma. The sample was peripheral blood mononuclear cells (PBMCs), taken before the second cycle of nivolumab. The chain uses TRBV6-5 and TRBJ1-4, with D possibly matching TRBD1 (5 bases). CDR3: CASSYSGGANEKLFF. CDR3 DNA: TGTGCCAGCAGTTACTCGGGGGGTGCTAATGAAAAACTGTTTTTT.